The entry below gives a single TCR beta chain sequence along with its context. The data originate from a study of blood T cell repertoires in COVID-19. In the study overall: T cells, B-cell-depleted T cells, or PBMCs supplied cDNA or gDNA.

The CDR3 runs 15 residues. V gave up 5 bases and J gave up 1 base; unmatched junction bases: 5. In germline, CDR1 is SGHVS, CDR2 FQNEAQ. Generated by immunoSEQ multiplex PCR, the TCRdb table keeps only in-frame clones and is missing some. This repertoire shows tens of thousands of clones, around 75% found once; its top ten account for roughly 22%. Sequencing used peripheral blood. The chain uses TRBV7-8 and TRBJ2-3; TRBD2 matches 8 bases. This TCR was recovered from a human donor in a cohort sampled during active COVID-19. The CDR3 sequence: CASSPGGFRTDTQYF. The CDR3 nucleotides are TGTGCCAGCAGCCCGGGGGGGTTTCGCACAGATACGCAGTATTTT.